This T cell receptor beta chain was retrieved from a study of shared clonotypes between healthy human individuals. On the study more broadly: Plates per donor: three CD4 naive, three CD4 memory, two CD8 naive, one CD8 memory.

V was pared by 2 bases and J by 6 bases, with 17 bases between. The CDR3 has 15 residues. The germline CDR1 and CDR2 sequences are SGHVS and FQNEAQ. Clones were read by immunoSEQ multiplex PCR, and TCRdb kept only the in-frame ones, dropping some. The table records around 200,000 clones, roughly 70% of them present only once. This clone was detected only once. The TCR was taken from a man aged 25-45 years in good health. Sequenced input: memory CD4+ T cells sorted from blood. The subset is: CD45RA-negative fraction. The rearrangement links TRBV7-8 to TRBJ2-7, with a weak D call TRBD1 (6 bases). DNA of the CDR3: TGTGCCAGCAGCTTATCCGACAGGCTTTTGGGCGAGCAGTACTTC. Translation: CASSLSDRLLGEQYF.